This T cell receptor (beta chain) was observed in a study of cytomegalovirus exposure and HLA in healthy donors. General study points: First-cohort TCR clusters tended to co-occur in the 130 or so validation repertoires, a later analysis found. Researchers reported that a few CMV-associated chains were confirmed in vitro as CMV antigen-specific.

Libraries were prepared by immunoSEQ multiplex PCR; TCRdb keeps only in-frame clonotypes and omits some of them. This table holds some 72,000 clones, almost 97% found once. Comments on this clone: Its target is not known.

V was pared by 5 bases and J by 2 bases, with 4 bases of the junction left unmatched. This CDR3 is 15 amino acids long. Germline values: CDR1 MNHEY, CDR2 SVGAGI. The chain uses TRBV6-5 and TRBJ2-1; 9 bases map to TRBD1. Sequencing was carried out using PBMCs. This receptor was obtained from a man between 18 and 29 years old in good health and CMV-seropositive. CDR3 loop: CASSRDREPYNEQFF. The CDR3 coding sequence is TGTGCCAGCAGTCGGGACAGGGAACCCTACAATGAGCAGTTCTTC.